These T cell receptor beta chains were read from a single sample in a study of blood T cell repertoires in COVID-19. Method: immunoSEQ multiplex PCR; TCRdb's copy keeps in-frame clones and lacks some. Among fewer than 40,000 clones, approximately 85% were seen once, and the ten largest hold about a quarter. Sequencing was carried out using peripheral blood. The receptors derive from a man between 65 and 85 years old with acute or convalescent COVID-19. Each CDR3 is given with its conserved first and last residue. A D gene is named only where the DNA matches it firmly. Only some rows state a clone size, as once, few, many or a class for expanded clones.

TRBJ2-1	TRBV20-1	NA	NA	TGCAGTGCTAGAGACGGTAATGAGCAGTTCTTC	CSARDGNEQFF
TRBJ1-3	TRBV4-2	TRBD1	NA	TGTGCCAGCAGCCAGCCTGAAGGGACAGCCCTTGAGGGAAACACCATATATTTT	CASSQPEGTALEGNTIYF
TRBJ2-2	TRBV3-1/TRBV3-2	TRBD2	NA	TGTGCCAGCACCCAGCGGGAGGGAGCCGGGGAGCTGTTTTTT	CASTQREGAGELFF
TRBJ2-2	TRBV11-3	TRBD1	NA	TGTGCCAGCAGCTTAGGACAGGGGGCCGGCGGGGAGCTGTTTTTT	CASSLGQGAGGELFF
TRBJ2-1	TRBV10-2	NA	NA	TGCGCCACCTCTTCCCAGAATGAGCAGTTCTTC	CATSSQNEQFF
TRBJ1-5	TRBV28	TRBD1	few	TGTGCCAGCAGTTTAAAATTATCAGGGACAGGGGGTGCGAGCAATCAGCCCCAGCATTTT	CASSLKLSGTGGASNQPQHF
TRBJ2-7	TRBV27	TRBD1	NA	TGTGCCAGCAGTTTGGGACAGGGGCTATGGCAGTACTTC	CASSLGQGLWQYF
TRBJ2-2	TRBV5-5	NA	NA	TGTGCCAGCAGCTTGTGGGCCACCGGGGAGCTGTTTTTT	CASSLWATGELFF
TRBJ2-3	TRBV7-9	NA	NA	TGTGCCAGCAGCCCCAAAACGAGAGTATCAGATACGCAGTATTTT	CASSPKTRVSDTQYF
TRBJ2-4	TRBV7-9	NA	NA	TGTGCCAGCAGCTTAGTTGAAGGAAGCGCAAACATTCAGTACTTC	CASSLVEGSANIQYF
TRBJ2-1	TRBV7-9	TRBD2	once	TGTGCCAGCAGCCCCCGACTAGCGCACTTCAATGAGCAGTTCTTC	CASSPRLAHFNEQFF
TRBJ1-5	TRBV10-2	TRBD1	NA	TGCGCCAGCAGTGAGTCAGGGGGCCCCTATAGCAATCAGCCCCAGCATTTT	CASSESGGPYSNQPQHF
TRBJ1-4	TRBV19	NA	NA	TGTGCCAGTAGTAAACGTGGTGGCGAAAAACTGTTTTTT	CASSKRGGEKLFF
TRBJ1-5	TRBV28	NA	once	TGTGCCAGCAGTTTATGGGCCAATCAGCCCCAGCATTTT	CASSLWANQPQHF
TRBJ2-5	TRBV19	TRBD1	few	TGTGCCTCCAAGGGGCAGGGGGCGCAGGAGACCCAGTACTTC	CASKGQGAQETQYF
TRBJ2-1	TRBV4-3	NA	NA	TGCGCCAGCAGCCAAACGGGGAGTGAGCAGTTCTTC	CASSQTGSEQFF
TRBJ1-1	TRBV29-1	NA	NA	TGCAGCGTTTGGACAGCCGTGAACATTGAAGCTTTCTTT	CSVWTAVNIEAFF
TRBJ1-3	TRBV27	TRBD1	NA	TGTGCCAGCAGTTCCTACAGGGGAATGGGAAACACCATATATTTT	CASSSYRGMGNTIYF
TRBJ1-1	TRBV5-8	NA	NA	TGTGCCAGCAGATGGTTAACCCCCAGAATGCCTGAAGCTTTCTTT	CASRWLTPRMPEAFF
TRBJ2-7	TRBV5-1	NA	NA	TGCGCCAGCAGCTTACAGGGAAGCTCCTACGAGCAGTACTTC	CASSLQGSSYEQYF
TRBJ2-4	TRBV28	TRBD2	NA	TGTGCCAGCCACGGAACTAGCGGGAGAGTTAACATTCAGTACTTC	CASHGTSGRVNIQYF
TRBJ2-7	TRBV18	TRBD1	NA	TGTGCCAGCTCGCCTGCCGGGACAGGGACCTCCTACGAGCAGTACTTC	CASSPAGTGTSYEQYF
TRBJ1-2	TRBV24-1	TRBD1	NA	TGTGCCACCAGTGGCGTCCCGGGACAGGGAGGAAACTATGGCTACACCTTC	CATSGVPGQGGNYGYTF
TRBJ1-5	TRBV19	TRBD1	NA	TGTGCCAGTAGTATAGGACAGGGCCGTAGCAATCAGCCCCAGCATTTT	CASSIGQGRSNQPQHF
TRBJ1-2	TRBV11-2	NA	NA	TGTGCCAGCAGGATCTCAGGGGTCGACTATGGCTACACCTTC	CASRISGVDYGYTF
TRBJ2-7	TRBV5-4	TRBD2	NA	TGTGCCAGCAGCTTCGGGGGGTACGAGCAGTACTTC	CASSFGGYEQYF
TRBJ2-7	TRBV5-1	NA	NA	TGCGCCAGCAGCTTGTTCGGGGAAAACGAGCAGTACTTC	CASSLFGENEQYF
TRBJ1-4	TRBV2	NA	NA	TGTGCCAGCAGTCTTGACTGGGGGGGTAAACTGTTTTTT	CASSLDWGGKLFF
TRBJ2-7	TRBV28	TRBD2	NA	TGTGCCAGCAGTATCCCCAGCGGCGGGAGACACGAGCAGTACTTC	CASSIPSGGRHEQYF
TRBJ1-4	TRBV7-2	NA	few	TGTGCCAGCAGCTCCCGGTGGTCGGATGAAAAACTGTTTTTT	CASSSRWSDEKLFF
TRBJ1-3	TRBV4-3	NA	NA	TGCGCCAGCAGCCAAGATTGGGCAGGCCTTGGAAACACCATATATTTT	CASSQDWAGLGNTIYF
TRBJ1-5	TRBV5-6	TRBD1	NA	TGTGCCAGCAGCTTATCAGGGGGAGGCAATCAGCCCCAGCATTTT	CASSLSGGGNQPQHF
TRBJ1-5	TRBV28	TRBD1	NA	TGTGCCAGCAGGTCGGGACAGGGAGGCAATCAGCCCCAGCATTTT	CASRSGQGGNQPQHF
TRBJ2-1	TRBV11-3	NA	NA	TGTGCCAGCAGCTTAGGGGCCCTCAGCTCCTACAATGAGCAGTTCTTC	CASSLGALSSYNEQFF
TRBJ2-1	TRBV9	NA	NA	TGTGCCAGCAGCGCAAGCCTCAGGGGGGCGCTAGGCAATGAGCAGTTCTTC	CASSASLRGALGNEQFF
TRBJ2-7	TRBV7-9	NA	once	TGTGCCAGCAGCTCGACAGTCTTAACCTACGAGCAGTACTTC	CASSSTVLTYEQYF
TRBJ1-5	TRBV5-1	TRBD1	NA	TGCGCCAGCAGCCAGGGACAGGGCGGGGAGCCCCAGCATTTT	CASSQGQGGEPQHF
TRBJ2-2	TRBV7-2	TRBD1	NA	TGTGCCAGCAGCTTAGGACAGGGGGGCGGGGAGCTGTTTTTT	CASSLGQGGGELFF
TRBJ1-2	TRBV6-5	TRBD1	NA	TGTGCCAGCAGCCCGGGACAGGGGACGAACTATGGCTACACCTTC	CASSPGQGTNYGYTF
TRBJ2-1	TRBV12-3/TRBV12-4	NA	NA	TGTGCCAGCAGTCCGGGACAATACAATGAGCAGTTCTTC	CASSPGQYNEQFF
TRBJ1-2	TRBV19	TRBD1	NA	TGTGCCAGTATTTTCGAAGACAGGGGTGTAGCTGGCTACACCTTC	CASIFEDRGVAGYTF
TRBJ1-5	TRBV12-3/TRBV12-4	NA	NA	TGTGCCAGCAGCCTTAATCAGCCCCAGCATTTT	CASSLNQPQHF